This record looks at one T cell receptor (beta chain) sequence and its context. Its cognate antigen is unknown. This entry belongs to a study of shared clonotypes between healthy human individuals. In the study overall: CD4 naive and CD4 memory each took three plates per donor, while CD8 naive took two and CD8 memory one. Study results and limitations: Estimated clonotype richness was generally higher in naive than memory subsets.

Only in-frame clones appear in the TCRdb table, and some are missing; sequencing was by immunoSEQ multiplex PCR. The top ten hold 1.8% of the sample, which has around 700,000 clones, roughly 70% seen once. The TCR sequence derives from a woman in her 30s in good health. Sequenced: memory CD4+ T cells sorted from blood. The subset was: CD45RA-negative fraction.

CDR3 DNA sequence: TGCGCCAGCAGCTCCGGGACAGGGGTTAGCACAGATACGCAGTATTTT. As protein: CASSSGTGVSTDTQYF. The chain combines TRBV5-1 with TRBJ2-3; 10 nucleotides match TRBD1. Germline CDR1 reads SGHRS; CDR2 reads YFSETQ. CDR3 length equals 16 residues. V was pared by 3 bases and J by 0 bases, with 4 bases of the junction left unmatched.